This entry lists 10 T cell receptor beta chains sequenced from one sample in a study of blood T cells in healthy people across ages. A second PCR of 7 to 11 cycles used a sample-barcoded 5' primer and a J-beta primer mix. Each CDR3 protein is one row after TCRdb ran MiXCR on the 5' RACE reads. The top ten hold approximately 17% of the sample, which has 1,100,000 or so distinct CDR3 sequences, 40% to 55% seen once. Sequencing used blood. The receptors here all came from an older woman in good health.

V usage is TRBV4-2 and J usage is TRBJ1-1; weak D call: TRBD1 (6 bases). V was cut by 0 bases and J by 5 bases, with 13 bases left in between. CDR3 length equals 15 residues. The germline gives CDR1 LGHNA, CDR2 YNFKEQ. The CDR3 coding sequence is TGTGCCAGCAGCCAAGATGTCGGGGGCTTTACTGAAGCTTTCTTT. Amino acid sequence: CASSQDVGGFTEAFF.

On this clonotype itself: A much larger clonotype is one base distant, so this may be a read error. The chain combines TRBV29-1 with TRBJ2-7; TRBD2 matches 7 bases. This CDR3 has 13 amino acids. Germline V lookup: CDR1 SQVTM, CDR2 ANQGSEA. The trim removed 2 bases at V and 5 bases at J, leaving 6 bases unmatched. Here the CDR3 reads CSVESGISHEQYF. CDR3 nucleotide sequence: TGCAGCGTTGAAAGCGGGATTAGCCACGAGCAGTACTTC.

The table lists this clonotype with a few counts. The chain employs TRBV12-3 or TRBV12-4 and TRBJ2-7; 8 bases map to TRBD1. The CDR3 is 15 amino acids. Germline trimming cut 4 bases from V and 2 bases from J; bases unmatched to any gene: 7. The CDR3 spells CASSSLTGAPYEQYF. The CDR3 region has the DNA TGTGCCAGCAGTTCCTTGACAGGGGCCCCCTACGAGCAGTACTTC.

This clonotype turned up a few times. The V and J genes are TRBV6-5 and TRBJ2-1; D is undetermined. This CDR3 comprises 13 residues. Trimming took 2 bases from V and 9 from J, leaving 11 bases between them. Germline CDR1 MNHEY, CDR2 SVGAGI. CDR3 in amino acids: CASSYPRPGEQFF. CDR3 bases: TGTGCCAGCAGTTACCCCCGGCCGGGTGAGCAGTTCTTC.

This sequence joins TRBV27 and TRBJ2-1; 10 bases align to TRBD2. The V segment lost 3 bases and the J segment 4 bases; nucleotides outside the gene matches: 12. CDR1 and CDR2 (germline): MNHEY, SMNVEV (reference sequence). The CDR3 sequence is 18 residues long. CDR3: CASSFFGASGSAYNEQFF. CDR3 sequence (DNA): TGTGCCAGCAGTTTCTTCGGGGCTAGCGGGAGCGCTTACAATGAGCAGTTCTTC.

The CDR3 nucleotides read TGTGCCAGCAGGACCCGGGGACTAGCGGGAGGATTCAATGAGCAGTTCTTC. It yields the protein CASRTRGLAGGFNEQFF. This rearrangement joins TRBV12-3 or TRBV12-4 to TRBJ2-1; 15 positions match TRBD2. The CDR3 extends over 17 amino acids. Trimming at V came to 6 bases and at J to 6 bases, leaving 9 bases not matched to a gene.

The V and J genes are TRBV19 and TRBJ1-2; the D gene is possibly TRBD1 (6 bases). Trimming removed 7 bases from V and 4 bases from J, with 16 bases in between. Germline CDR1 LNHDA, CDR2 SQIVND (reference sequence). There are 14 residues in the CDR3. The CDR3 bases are TGTGCCAGTACTGAGGACAGCTCTGGCTATGGCTACACCTTC. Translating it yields CASTEDSSGYGYTF.

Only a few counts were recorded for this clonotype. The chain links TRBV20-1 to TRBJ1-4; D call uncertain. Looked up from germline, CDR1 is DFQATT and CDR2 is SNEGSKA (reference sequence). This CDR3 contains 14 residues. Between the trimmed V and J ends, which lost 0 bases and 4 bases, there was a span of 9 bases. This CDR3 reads CSAREEGVNEKLFF. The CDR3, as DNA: TGCAGTGCTAGAGAGGAGGGTGTTAATGAAAAACTGTTTTTT.

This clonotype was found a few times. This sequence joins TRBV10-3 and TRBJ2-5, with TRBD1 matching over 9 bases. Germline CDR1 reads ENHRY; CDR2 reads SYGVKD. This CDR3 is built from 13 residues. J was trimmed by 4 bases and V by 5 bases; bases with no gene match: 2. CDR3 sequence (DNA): TGTGCCATCAGTAACAGGGGGCGAGAGACCCAGTACTTC. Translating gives CAISNRGRETQYF.

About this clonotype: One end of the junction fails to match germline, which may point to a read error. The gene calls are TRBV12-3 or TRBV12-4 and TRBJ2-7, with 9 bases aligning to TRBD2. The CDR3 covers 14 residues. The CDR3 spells CVSRATSGSYEQYF. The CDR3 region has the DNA TGTGTCAGCAGAGCGACTAGCGGTTCCTACGAGCAGTACTTC.